Each of the 25 T cell receptor beta chains below was sequenced from the same sample in a study of blood T cell repertoires in COVID-19. TCRdb's table, derived via immunoSEQ multiplex PCR, lists solely in-frame clones and lacks some. Of hundreds of thousands of clones detected, 86% appear once; the ten largest clones hold more than 9%. The sample comprised peripheral blood. The receptors shown here come from a man in his fifties with COVID-19, enrolled during active disease.

The rearrangement links TRBV6-1 to TRBJ1-6; 9 bases match TRBD1. Looked up from germline, CDR1 is MNHNS and CDR2 is SASEGT. The CDR3 length is 16 residues. V lost 4 bases and J lost 8; bases outside the gene matches: 9. The CDR3 loop reads CASSGQGVQVDSPLHF. Written as DNA, the CDR3 is TGTGCCAGCAGTGGACAGGGGGTCCAAGTGGATTCACCCCTCCACTTT.

The chain joins TRBV5-1 to TRBJ1-6; possible D gene TRBD1, 5 bases. The CDR3 contains 17 residues. CDR1 is SGHRS and CDR2 is YFSETQ in the germline V gene. Trimming left V 0 bases short and J 0 bases short, with 10 bases between. CDR3 amino acids: CASSLGSGVSYNSPLHF. The CDR3 DNA reads TGCGCCAGCAGCTTGGGGTCGGGGGTCTCCTATAATTCACCCCTCCACTTT.

The V and J genes are TRBV29-1 and TRBJ2-7; D is possibly TRBD1 (6 bases). Per the germline V gene, CDR1 is SQVTM and CDR2 is ANQGSEA. CDR3 size: 16 residues. V was cut by 4 bases and J by 4 bases, with 23 bases left in between. The DNA for the CDR3 is TGCAGCGTTGGGATCTCACGATTCGGGACATCATACGAGCAGTACTTC. Translated: CSVGISRFGTSYEQYF.

The chain recombines TRBV2 with TRBJ2-1; 7 bases fit TRBD2. Trimming at V came to 8 bases and at J to 4 bases, leaving 11 bases not matched to a gene. This CDR3 is built from 15 residues. The germline CDR1 and CDR2 sequences are SNHLY and FYNNEI. The CDR3 sequence: CASEWEAGEYNEQFF. The DNA of the CDR3 is TGTGCCAGCGAGTGGGAGGCGGGGGAGTACAATGAGCAGTTCTTC.

This chain connects TRBV4-2 to TRBJ2-1; the D gene is possibly TRBD2 (6 bases). The CDR3 has 16 residues. Trimming stripped 0 bases from V and 1 base from J, with 10 bases between. CDR1 LGHNA and CDR2 YNFKEQ come from the germline V gene. The CDR3 DNA reads TGTGCCAGCAGCCAAGATTGGAGCGGGTCCTACAATGAGCAGTTCTTC. Translation gives CASSQDWSGSYNEQFF.

This clone occurred a few times. The V call is TRBV10-3, the J call TRBJ1-2; TRBD1 matches at 10 bases. Germline V CDR1 and CDR2: ENHRY, SYGVKD. The CDR3 contains 14 residues. V was clipped by 11 bases and J by 4 bases; unmatched bases: 10. The CDR3, as DNA: TGTGCCTCCAATAGGGACAGGGGTACCTATGGCTACACCTTC. Its translation is CASNRDRGTYGYTF.

J is TRBJ1-1 and V is TRBV27; 12 bases agree with TRBD1. This CDR3 contains 16 residues. Germline CDR1 reads MNHEY; CDR2 reads SMNVEV (reference sequence). The trim removed 8 bases at V and 0 bases at J, leaving 7 bases unmatched. CDR3 sequence: CASGSGQGAMNTEAFF. Here the CDR3 DNA reads TGTGCCAGCGGATCGGGACAGGGGGCCATGAACACTGAAGCTTTCTTT.

The chain has TRBV6-2 or TRBV6-3 and TRBJ1-2; D gene unclear. The CDR3 sequence is 13 residues long. V lost 4 bases and J 12 bases, leaving 18 bases between the germline ends. CDR1 and CDR2 from the germline V gene are MNHEY and SVGEGT. The CDR3 here is CASSSEPYLANTF. The DNA of the CDR3 is TGTGCCAGCAGTTCCGAACCATATTTAGCAAACACCTTC.

The rearrangement joins TRBV28 to TRBJ1-1; a weak D match, TRBD1 (6 bases). This CDR3 comprises 13 residues. V dropped 6 bases and J dropped 4 bases, with 12 bases sitting between them. Germline CDR1 and CDR2: MDHEN and SYDVKM. This CDR3 reads CASSRGDVTEAFF. The CDR3 DNA is TGTGCCAGCAGCAGGGGTGATGTCACTGAAGCTTTCTTT.

This clone has a handful of counts. The rearrangement links TRBV29-1 to TRBJ1-3; D is possibly TRBD1 (6 bases). The CDR3 contains 14 residues. Looked up from germline, CDR1 is SQVTM and CDR2 is ANQGSEA. The V end lost 8 bases, the J end lost 4 bases, and 18 bases lay between the germline ends. The CDR3: CSFQGRTSGNTIYF. Written as DNA, the CDR3 is TGCAGCTTTCAGGGGAGAACGTCGGGAAACACCATATATTTT.

The genes are TRBV5-4 and TRBJ2-3; 7 nucleotides align to TRBD1. V lost 1 base to trimming and J lost 2 bases; unmatched junction nucleotides: 4. The CDR3 spans 15 residues. Germline V gene lookup returns CDR1 SGHNT and CDR2 YYREEE (reference sequence). The CDR3 protein is CASSLQTGITDTQYF. In DNA, the CDR3 is TGTGCCAGCAGCTTGCAGACAGGGATCACAGATACGCAGTATTTT.

The chain recombines TRBV30 with TRBJ1-4; D possibly corresponds to TRBD1 (6 bases). The CDR3 contains 15 residues. The germline V gene encodes CDR1 GTSNPN and CDR2 SVGIG (reference sequence). Trimming pared 2 bases from V and 7 bases from J, leaving 17 bases between. CDR3 DNA: TGTGCCTGGAGTCAACGGGGGGCGCGTGGTGAAAAACTGTTTTTT. Amino acids: CAWSQRGARGEKLFF.

V usage is TRBV21-1 and J usage is TRBJ1-1. TRBV21-1 is a pseudogene. There are 15 residues in the CDR3. The CDR3 sequence is CASSNWTDMNTEAFF. As DNA, the CDR3 is TGTGCCAGCAGCAACTGGACTGACATGAACACTGAAGCTTTCTTT.

CDR3 coding DNA: TGTGCCAGCAGCCCCTCGGGACAGGCGAATTCACCCCTCCACTTT. Translation: CASSPSGQANSPLHF. This rearrangement joins TRBV6-6 to TRBJ1-6; 8 nucleotides align to TRBD1. The germline V gene encodes CDR1 MNHNY and CDR2 SVGAGI (reference sequence). This CDR3 region has 15 residues. The junction had 8 bases not matched to a gene; V was cut back by 6 bases and J by 7 bases.

Remarks on this clone: Other DNA variants within this sample encode the same CDR3. The chain employs TRBV30 and TRBJ1-1, with 10 bases that match TRBD1. The CDR3 sequence is 15 residues long. The J segment lost 1 base and the V segment lost 3 bases, leaving 5 bases of the junction unmatched. Germline CDR1 GTSNPN, CDR2 SVGIG (reference sequence). The CDR3: CAWSATGGWNTEAFF. For the CDR3, the DNA is TGTGCCTGGAGCGCGACAGGGGGCTGGAACACTGAAGCTTTCTTT.

This chain connects TRBV18 to TRBJ1-1; 10 positions agree with TRBD1. This CDR3 contains 18 residues. V was clipped by 3 bases and J by 11 bases; unmatched bases: 21. Germline V lookup: CDR1 KGHSH, CDR2 LQKENI. CDR3 DNA: TGTGCCAGCTCACCCCGAAGCCCGGGGACAGGGGCCCTTTGGGGGGCTTTCTTT. This sequence encodes CASSPRSPGTGALWGAFF.

The chain has TRBV7-3 and TRBJ2-1; 12 nucleotides match TRBD1. V lost 6 bases, J lost 6 bases, and 6 bases stayed unmatched. The CDR3 is made up of 15 amino acids. The V gene's germline CDR1 is SGHTA and CDR2 FQGTGA. The CDR3: CASRSGTGGFNEQFF. The CDR3 DNA follows: TGTGCCAGCAGATCCGGGACAGGGGGCTTCAATGAGCAGTTCTTC. Using reference TRBV7-3 and TRBJ2-1 for the parts outside the CDR3, the full variable domain is GAGVSQTPSNKVTEKGKYVELRCDPISGHTALYWYRQSLGQGPEFLIYFQGTGAADDSGLPNDRFFAVRPEGSVSTLKIQRTERGDSAVYLCASRSGTGGFNEQFFGPGTRLTVL.

This clone has just a few counts. The chain employs TRBV18 and TRBJ2-2; 10 nucleotides align to TRBD1. V lost 3 bases, J lost 3 bases, and 4 bases stayed unmatched. The CDR3 is made up of 16 amino acids. Germline V gives CDR1 KGHSH, CDR2 LQKENI. The CDR3, as DNA: TGTGCCAGCTCACCTCGGACAGGGGGGGACACCGGGGAGCTGTTTTTT. Translating gives CASSPRTGGDTGELFF.

This clone was seen ten or more times. The chain employs TRBV28 and TRBJ1-1; 7 bases line up with TRBD1. With V trimmed by 5 bases and J by 1 base, 7 bases remained unmatched. CDR1 is MDHEN and CDR2 is SYDVKM in the germline V gene. This CDR3 is 15 amino acids long. CDR3 amino acids: CASSPWTGTNTEAFF. The CDR3 DNA sequence: TGTGCCAGCAGTCCCTGGACAGGAACGAACACTGAAGCTTTCTTT.

The chain has TRBV27 and TRBJ1-2; D uncertain. Germline V gene lookup returns CDR1 MNHEY and CDR2 SMNVEV (reference sequence). The V gene lost 3 bases and the J gene lost 5 bases, with 10 bases spanning the gap. This CDR3 has 13 residues. The CDR3 loop reads CASSFVAGYGYTF. CDR3 DNA sequence: TGTGCCAGCAGTTTCGTGGCAGGATATGGCTACACCTTC.

The rearrangement joins TRBV7-2 to TRBJ2-2; 13 nucleotides align to TRBD2. This CDR3 contains 18 residues. V shed 4 bases and J 6 bases; nucleotides not matched to a gene: 11. Looked up from germline, CDR1 is SGHTA and CDR2 is FQGNSA. CDR3 residues: CASSSMRTSGRAPGELFF. Here the CDR3 DNA reads TGTGCCAGCAGCTCGATGAGAACTAGCGGGAGGGCCCCCGGGGAGCTGTTTTTT.

A single count supports this clone. This chain links TRBV14 with TRBJ1-6; 11 positions match TRBD1. Germline CDR1 SGHDN, CDR2 FVKESK. This CDR3 region has 17 residues. The junction had 8 bases not matched to a gene; V was cut back by 4 bases and J by 6 bases. In DNA, the CDR3 is TGTGCCAGCAGCCTTGGACAGGGGGCGCCGTCTAATTCACCCCTCCACTTT. It specifies CASSLGQGAPSNSPLHF.

The chain recombines TRBV5-1 with TRBJ2-3; 10 bases map to TRBD2. CDR1 and CDR2 from the germline V gene are SGHRS and YFSETQ. Unmatched junction bases numbered 2, after V lost 3 bases and J lost 1 base. This CDR3 has 15 amino acids. The CDR3 is CASSSSGGGTDTQYF. The CDR3 DNA follows: TGCGCCAGCAGCTCTAGCGGGGGTGGCACAGATACGCAGTATTTT. The whole variable domain, remainder taken from reference TRBV5-1 and TRBJ2-3, is KAGVTQTPRYLIKTRGQQVTLSCSPISGHRSVSWYQQTPGQGLQFLFEYFSETQRNKGNFPGRFSGRQFSNSRSEMNVSTLELGDSALYLCASSSSGGGTDTQYFGPGTRLTVL.

This chain uses TRBV5-1 with TRBJ1-3, with 8 bases that match TRBD1. Trimming at V came to 3 bases and at J to 3 bases, leaving 11 bases not matched to a gene. CDR3 length: 17 residues. Germline V gene lookup returns CDR1 SGHRS and CDR2 YFSETQ. The CDR3 DNA follows: TGCGCCAGCAGCTGGGGGTCGGGACAGGAGGTTGGAAACACCATATATTTT. Its protein is CASSWGSGQEVGNTIYF.

The V gene is TRBV3-1 (or the pseudogene TRBV3-2), the J gene TRBJ2-7; maybe TRBD2 (6 bases). The CDR3 has 13 residues. V dropped 6 bases and J dropped 4 bases, with 13 bases sitting between them. Germline loops: CDR1 LGHDT, CDR2 YNNKEL (reference sequence). CDR3 coding DNA: TGTGCCAGCAGATTCGGCGGGGAATACGAGCAGTACTTC. It is translated as CASRFGGEYEQYF.